Listed below are T cell receptor beta chains from one sample, sequenced in a study of blood T cells in healthy people across ages. MiXCR, applied by TCRdb to the 5' RACE reads, yields one record per CDR3 protein. The data contain 650,000 to 900,000 distinct CDR3 sequences, less than 80% of them singletons. Sequences were obtained from blood. All receptors derive from a man aged 25 to 40 in good health. The CDR3 runs from the conserved cysteine through the conserved F or W. D genes are given only for firm matches. Size values are once, few and many counts, or a class for expanded clones, and some rows have none.

D: -
V: TRBV28
J: TRBJ1-6
size: once
CDR3: CASSYDRLSSYNSPLHF
DNA: TGTGCCAGCAGTTACGACAGGTTAAGCTCCTATAATTCACCCCTCCACTTT

D: TRBD1
V: TRBV5-1
J: TRBJ2-7
size: -
CDR3: CASSLDPRDRGSYEQYF
DNA: TGCGCCAGCAGCTTGGACCCCCGGGACAGGGGGTCCTACGAGCAGTACTTC

D: -
V: TRBV29-1
J: TRBJ1-1
size: -
CDR3: CSVEAMAEAFF
DNA: TGCAGCGTTGAAGCGATGGCTGAAGCTTTCTTT

D: -
V: TRBV7-2
J: TRBJ2-1
size: few
CDR3: CASSLNSNIAYNEQFF
DNA: TGTGCCAGCAGCTTAAACTCCAATATTGCCTACAATGAGCAGTTCTTC

D: -
V: TRBV6-6
J: TRBJ2-7
size: few
CDR3: CASSFLGQDEQYF
DNA: TGTGCCAGCAGTTTCTTGGGTCAGGACGAGCAGTACTTC

D: -
V: TRBV12-3/TRBV12-4
J: TRBJ1-6
size: few
CDR3: CASSLGQSNSPLHF
DNA: TGTGCCAGCAGTTTAGGACAGAGTAATTCACCCCTCCACTTT

D: TRBD1
V: TRBV29-1
J: TRBJ2-7
size: few
CDR3: CSVGRTGPYEQYF
DNA: TGCAGCGTTGGCCGGACAGGCCCCTACGAGCAGTACTTC

D: -
V: TRBV6-2/TRBV6-3
J: TRBJ2-5
size: -
CDR3: CASSTPRGSLETQYF
DNA: TGTGCCAGCAGTACCCCCCGGGGCTCACTGGAGACCCAGTACTTC

D: -
V: TRBV12-3/TRBV12-4
J: TRBJ2-1
size: few
CDR3: CASSDINEQFF
DNA: TGTGCCAGCAGTGACATAAATGAGCAGTTCTTC

D: TRBD2
V: TRBV25-1
J: TRBJ2-5
size: -
CDR3: CASSGVTSGGRETQYF
DNA: TGTGCCAGCAGTGGTGTGACTAGCGGGGGGAGGGAGACCCAGTACTTC

D: -
V: TRBV6-5
J: TRBJ2-1
size: few
CDR3: CASSYNKIYEQFF
DNA: TGTGCCAGCAGTTACAACAAGATCTATGAGCAGTTCTTC

D: -
V: TRBV29-1
J: TRBJ2-3
size: -
CDR3: CSVVRWGMNTQYF
DNA: TGCAGCGTTGTTCGATGGGGGATGAATACGCAGTATTTT

D: -
V: TRBV7-2
J: TRBJ2-7
size: few
CDR3: CASSLEGLGGSPYEQYF
DNA: TGTGCCAGCAGCTTAGAAGGGTTAGGAGGTTCCCCCTACGAGCAGTACTTC

D: -
V: TRBV30
J: TRBJ1-4
size: -
CDR3: CAWGTGQPNEKLFF
DNA: TGTGCCTGGGGGACTGGGCAGCCGAATGAAAAACTGTTTTTT

D: TRBD1
V: TRBV28
J: TRBJ1-5
size: -
CDR3: CAGSFPGQGYQPQHF
DNA: TGTGCCGGCAGTTTTCCGGGACAGGGATATCAGCCCCAGCATTTT

D: -
V: TRBV20-1
J: TRBJ2-5
size: few
CDR3: CSARAPLRDGQETQYF
DNA: TGCAGTGCTAGAGCTCCTTTGAGGGATGGGCAAGAGACCCAGTACTTC

D: -
V: TRBV20-1
J: TRBJ2-4
size: -
CDR3: CSALNMRGTREQYF
DNA: TGCAGTGCACTAAATATGAGGGGGACCAGAGAGCAGTACTTC

D: -
V: TRBV7-9
J: TRBJ1-6
size: -
CDR3: CASSWGDSPLHF
DNA: TGTGCCAGCAGCTGGGGGGATTCACCCCTCCACTTT

D: -
V: TRBV28
J: TRBJ1-4
size: few
CDR3: CASSLSRGREKLFF
DNA: TGTGCCAGCAGTTTGAGCAGGGGAAGGGAAAAACTGTTTTTT

D: -
V: TRBV29-1
J: TRBJ2-4
size: few
CDR3: CSVESWSSAAKNIQYF
DNA: TGCAGCGTTGAATCCTGGAGTAGCGCGGCCAAAAACATTCAGTACTTC

D: -
V: TRBV27
J: TRBJ2-5
size: -
CDR3: CASSPFDRLRETQYF
DNA: TGTGCCAGCAGTCCTTTCGACAGACTGAGAGAGACCCAGTACTTC

D: TRBD2
V: TRBV2
J: TRBJ2-1
size: -
CDR3: CASMISSGSYNEQFF
DNA: TGTGCCAGCATGATATCTAGCGGTTCCTACAATGAGCAGTTCTTC

D: TRBD2
V: TRBV14
J: TRBJ2-4
size: -
CDR3: CASSQLAGGHKNIQYF
DNA: TGTGCCAGCAGCCAGCTAGCGGGGGGCCACAAAAACATTCAGTACTTC

D: -
V: TRBV7-9
J: TRBJ2-7
size: -
CDR3: CASSLLTGVGYEQYF
DNA: TGTGCCAGCAGCTTATTGACAGGAGTAGGGTACGAGCAGTACTTC

D: -
V: TRBV6-2/TRBV6-3
J: TRBJ1-2
size: few
CDR3: CASRYKVGDGYTF
DNA: TGTGCCAGCAGATACAAGGTCGGAGATGGCTACACCTTC

D: TRBD2
V: TRBV7-2
J: TRBJ2-3
size: -
CDR3: CASSSTGLAITDTQYF
DNA: TGTGCCAGCAGCTCCACGGGACTAGCGATCACAGATACGCAGTATTTT

D: -
V: TRBV18
J: TRBJ2-2
size: few
CDR3: CASSPVHTTGELFF
DNA: TGTGCCAGCTCACCCGTACATACGACCGGGGAGCTGTTTTTT

D: -
V: TRBV27
J: TRBJ2-1
size: few
CDR3: CASSLAPLPYNEQFF
DNA: TGTGCCAGCAGTTTAGCCCCACTCCCCTACAATGAGCAGTTCTTC

D: -
V: TRBV7-9
J: TRBJ2-1
size: -
CDR3: CASSLFGFKLEGRGNNEQFF
DNA: TGTGCCAGCAGCTTATTCGGGTTTAAGCTAGAGGGTCGAGGGAACAATGAGCAGTTCTTC

D: -
V: TRBV6-2/TRBV6-3
J: TRBJ2-1
size: -
CDR3: CASTSGHRGYEQFF
DNA: TGTGCCAGCACTTCGGGCCACCGAGGGTATGAGCAGTTCTTC

D: TRBD1
V: TRBV20-1
J: TRBJ2-7
size: -
CDR3: CSARSTDRGSYEQYF
DNA: TGCAGTGCTAGATCCACGGACAGGGGTTCCTACGAGCAGTACTTC

D: TRBD2
V: TRBV7-3
J: TRBJ2-3
size: -
CDR3: CASSSRTRGTDTQYF
DNA: TGTGCCAGCAGCTCACGGACTAGAGGCACAGATACGCAGTATTTT

D: -
V: TRBV15
J: TRBJ1-6
size: -
CDR3: CATSMNRDGPYSPLHF
DNA: TGTGCCACCAGCATGAACCGGGACGGACCCTATTCACCCCTCCACTTT

D: -
V: TRBV6-5
J: TRBJ2-5
size: once
CDR3: CASRRAWGQETQYF
DNA: TGTGCCAGCAGACGCGCCTGGGGCCAAGAGACCCAGTACTTC

D: TRBD2
V: TRBV5-1
J: TRBJ2-1
size: -
CDR3: CASSGGTSGGRSYNEQFF
DNA: TGCGCCAGCAGCGGCGGGACTAGCGGGGGAAGGTCCTACAATGAGCAGTTCTTC

D: -
V: TRBV27
J: TRBJ1-5
size: -
CDR3: CASSSGPQPQHF
DNA: TGTGCCAGCAGTTCTGGGCCTCAGCCCCAGCATTTT

D: TRBD1
V: TRBV4-3
J: TRBJ1-1
size: -
CDR3: CASSQLWGQAINTEAFF
DNA: TGCGCCAGCAGCCAGCTTTGGGGACAGGCTATTAACACTGAAGCTTTCTTT

D: -
V: TRBV7-9
J: TRBJ1-1
size: -
CDR3: CASSAQRLNTEAFF
DNA: TGTGCCAGCAGCGCACAGCGATTGAACACTGAAGCTTTCTTT

D: TRBD1
V: TRBV20-1
J: TRBJ2-7
size: -
CDR3: CSATSSTGTYEQYF
DNA: TGCAGTGCTACCTCTTCGACAGGGACCTACGAGCAGTACTTC

D: TRBD1
V: TRBV27
J: TRBJ2-3
size: -
CDR3: CASRYRGSTDTQYF
DNA: TGTGCCAGCAGGTACAGGGGAAGCACAGATACGCAGTATTTT

D: -
V: TRBV27
J: TRBJ2-5
size: -
CDR3: CASSPGTASQETQYF
DNA: TGTGCCAGCAGTCCCGGGACCGCTTCCCAAGAGACCCAGTACTTC

D: -
V: TRBV6-5
J: TRBJ2-5
size: -
CDR3: CASSSRGLQETQYF
DNA: TGTGCCAGCAGCTCTCGGGGCCTTCAAGAGACCCAGTACTTC

D: -
V: TRBV7-2
J: TRBJ2-5
size: few
CDR3: CASSIGLGRQETQYF
DNA: TGTGCCAGCAGCATAGGACTGGGGAGACAAGAGACCCAGTACTTC

D: -
V: TRBV10-3
J: TRBJ1-4
size: -
CDR3: CAISESTDEKLFF
DNA: TGTGCCATCAGTGAGTCGACAGATGAAAAACTGTTTTTT

D: -
V: TRBV10-3
J: TRBJ1-1
size: -
CDR3: CATSGGGIGDLNTEAFF
DNA: TGTGCCACCAGTGGGGGGGGGATAGGCGACCTTAACACTGAAGCTTTCTTT

D: TRBD1
V: TRBV28
J: TRBJ1-1
size: once
CDR3: CASSLSGRGQGTEAFF
DNA: TGTGCCAGCAGTTTATCCGGAAGGGGGCAAGGGACTGAAGCTTTCTTT

D: TRBD2
V: TRBV9
J: TRBJ2-1
size: -
CDR3: CASSKGLADSSYNEQFF
DNA: TGTGCCAGCAGCAAAGGACTAGCGGACAGCTCCTACAATGAGCAGTTCTTC

D: -
V: TRBV20-1
J: TRBJ1-2
size: -
CDR3: CSGPPPGQLYGYTF
DNA: TGCAGTGGGCCACCTCCGGGACAACTCTATGGCTACACCTTC

D: -
V: TRBV5-1
J: TRBJ1-5
size: -
CDR3: CASSSGDYSNQPQHF
DNA: TGCGCCAGCAGCTCAGGTGATTATAGCAATCAGCCCCAGCATTTT

D: -
V: TRBV12-3/TRBV12-4
J: TRBJ2-7
size: once
CDR3: CASNFLGPSSYEQYF
DNA: TGTGCCAGCAATTTTCTAGGACCCAGCTCCTACGAGCAGTACTTC

D: -
V: TRBV29-1
J: TRBJ2-5
size: -
CDR3: CSVSITHGETQYF
DNA: TGCAGCGTTTCCATCACCCACGGAGAGACCCAGTACTTC